The following is a TCR beta chain sequence with its context. Its specificity is not known. The sample originates from a study of response to subunit inactivated influenza vaccine. Study findings and constraints: Authors proposed each seasonal influenza vaccination draws in few new T cells.

Trimming took off 6 bases at V and 2 bases at J, with 17 bases between the two ends. CDR1 and CDR2 from the germline V gene are MNHEY and SVGEGT. This CDR3 contains 16 residues. TCRdb reanalysed the RT-PCR reads using MiXCR and keeps one entry per CDR3 protein. The sample includes about 650,000 distinct CDR3 sequences, about 15% of them seen just once. Sequences were derived from PBMCs from blood, sampled about 14 days before vaccination. The TCR originated in a man aged 45-65 years who received an inactivated influenza vaccine. This chain connects TRBV6-2 or TRBV6-3 to TRBJ1-5; perhaps TRBD1 as D (6 bases). CDR3 DNA: TGTGCCAGCAGGCGCGCCCAGGGGAGCGGCAATCAGCCCCAGCATTTT. Residues: CASRRAQGSGNQPQHF.